This entry lists 11 T cell receptor beta chains sequenced from one sample in a study of blood T cell repertoires in COVID-19. Some clones are missing from TCRdb's copy, which holds only in-frame ones; the method was immunoSEQ multiplex PCR. The repertoire holds 70,000 or so clones, with roughly 85% as singletons. Material: peripheral blood. Receptor source: a young man with acute or convalescent COVID-19.

V and J are TRBV7-6 and TRBJ2-1, with D tentatively TRBD1 (6 bases). The CDR3 consists of 17 residues. Germline assignment: CDR1 SGHVS and CDR2 FNYEAQ. The V and J ends lost 5 bases and 10 bases respectively, with 27 bases between them. Here the CDR3 reads CASSHARRPDRSMEQFF. CDR3 DNA: TGTGCCAGCAGCCACGCACGGAGGCCGGACAGATCTATGGAGCAGTTCTTC.

This chain joins TRBV2 and TRBJ1-1, with D perhaps matching TRBD1 (6 bases). The CDR3 consists of 12 residues. Per germline, CDR1 SNHLY and CDR2 FYNNEI. Trimming took off 5 bases at V and 6 bases at J, with 10 bases between the two ends. CDR3 loop: CASSYRASEAFF. The CDR3 nucleotides read TGTGCCAGCAGTTACAGGGCTTCTGAAGCTTTCTTT.

The chain has TRBV4-1 and TRBJ1-4; D gene unclear. Germline V gene data show CDR1 as MGHRA and CDR2 as YSYEKL. V lost 2 bases, J lost 8 bases, and 9 bases lay in between. The CDR3 covers 13 residues. The CDR3 region is CASSQPGDEKLFF. The CDR3 DNA is TGCGCCAGCAGCCAACCCGGAGACGAAAAACTGTTTTTT.

The J gene is TRBJ1-2, the V gene TRBV30; the D is unclear. Germline assignment: CDR1 GTSNPN and CDR2 SVGIG (reference sequence). CDR3 size: 16 residues. Trimming stripped 2 bases from V and 2 bases from J, with 18 bases between. In DNA, the CDR3 is TGTGCCTGGAGTAACACCGTTGACACTCCGAACTATGGCTACACCTTC. This codes for CAWSNTVDTPNYGYTF.

The gene calls are TRBV6-5 and TRBJ2-2, with D perhaps TRBD1 (5 bases). Germline CDR1 and CDR2: MNHEY and SVGAGI. V lost 6 bases and J 1 base, leaving 9 bases between the germline ends. The CDR3 contains 14 residues. CDR3 in amino acids: CASRIDRNTGELFF. CDR3 in DNA: TGTGCCAGCAGGATCGACAGGAACACCGGGGAGCTGTTTTTT.

The CDR3 reads CASRQGPIAYEQYV. The CDR3 nucleotides read TGCGCCAGCAGACAGGGACCCATAGCCTACGAGCAGTACGTC. The chain uses TRBV5-1 and TRBJ2-7; D is perhaps TRBD1 (6 bases). V dropped 5 bases and J dropped 2 bases, with 14 bases sitting between them. Germline V gene data show CDR1 as SGHRS and CDR2 as YFSETQ. The CDR3 sequence is 14 residues long.

This chain joins TRBV5-8 and TRBJ1-2; 9 bases match TRBD1. There are 17 residues in the CDR3. With 4 bases clipped from V and 1 base from J, the junction kept 11 bases outside the gene matches. Looked up from germline, CDR1 is SGHTS and CDR2 is YDEGEE. CDR3 nucleotide sequence: TGTGCCAGCAGCACCCAGGACAGGGGTTTCTATAACTATGGCTACACCTTC. Encoded protein: CASSTQDRGFYNYGYTF. Variable domain in full (rest from reference TRBV5-8 and TRBJ1-2): EAGVTQSPTHLIKTRGQQATLRCSPISGHTSVYWYQQALGLGLQFLLWYDEGEERNRGNFPPRFSGRQFPNYSSELNVNALELEDSALYLCASSTQDRGFYNYGYTFGSGTRLTVV.

This clone was picked up one time. The J gene is TRBJ2-2, the V gene TRBV6-2 or TRBV6-3; D is perhaps TRBD2 (6 bases). This CDR3 comprises 17 residues. V was clipped by 0 bases and J by 1 base, with 12 bases between them. The germline gives CDR1 MNHEY, CDR2 SVGEGT. The CDR3 protein is CASSYSGAGRNTGELFF. CDR3 DNA sequence: TGTGCCAGCAGTTACTCCGGCGCGGGGAGGAACACCGGGGAGCTGTTTTTT.

This chain uses TRBV11-1 with TRBJ2-1, with TRBD1 matching 8 bases. The CDR3 is made up of 15 amino acids. Germline CDR1 and CDR2: SGHAT and FQDESV (reference sequence). With 3 bases clipped from V and 4 bases from J, the junction kept 5 bases outside the gene matches. CDR3 region: CASSFGQGQYNEQFF. DNA for the CDR3: TGTGCCAGCAGCTTCGGACAGGGACAGTACAATGAGCAGTTCTTC.

CDR3 nucleotide sequence: TGTGCCACCATGCGGGGGGCGAGGAATTCACCCCTCCACTTT. This codes for CATMRGARNSPLHF. V usage is TRBV6-6 and J usage is TRBJ1-6; possible D gene TRBD1, 6 bases. This CDR3 contains 14 residues. The V end was cut by 10 bases, the J end by 7 bases, with 17 bases between. Germline-derived CDR1 and CDR2 are MNHNY and SVGAGI (reference sequence).

The chain couples TRBV15 to TRBJ1-2, with D unresolved. The V end lost 3 bases, the J end lost 0 bases, and 8 bases lay between the germline ends. This CDR3 has 14 residues. CDR1 and CDR2 (germline): LNHNV, YYDKDF (reference sequence). The CDR3 loop reads CATSRTNSNYGYTF. The CDR3 nucleotides read TGTGCCACCAGCAGGACAAACTCTAACTATGGCTACACCTTC.